Sequencing of this TCR beta chain was carried out in a study of cytomegalovirus exposure and HLA in healthy donors. Notes on this clone: Its specificity is not known.

Sequencing used immunoSEQ multiplex PCR; TCRdb keeps in-frame clones, though not all of them. Here the sample spans under 200,000 clones, approximately 87% being singletons. Study observations and caveats: The study designated over 150 TCR beta chains cytomegalovirus-associated.

Germline V gene sequence: CDR1 LNHDA, CDR2 SQIVND (reference sequence). V lost 2 bases to trimming and J lost 1 base, with 0 bases between them. This CDR3 has 12 amino acids. This sequence joins TRBV19 and TRBJ1-5; no reliable D call. The sequence derives from a woman aged 25 to 39 in good health and CMV-seronegative. The sample was PBMCs. CDR3 coding DNA: TGTGCCAGTAGTATAAGCAATCAGCCCCAGCATTTT. It is translated as CASSISNQPQHF.